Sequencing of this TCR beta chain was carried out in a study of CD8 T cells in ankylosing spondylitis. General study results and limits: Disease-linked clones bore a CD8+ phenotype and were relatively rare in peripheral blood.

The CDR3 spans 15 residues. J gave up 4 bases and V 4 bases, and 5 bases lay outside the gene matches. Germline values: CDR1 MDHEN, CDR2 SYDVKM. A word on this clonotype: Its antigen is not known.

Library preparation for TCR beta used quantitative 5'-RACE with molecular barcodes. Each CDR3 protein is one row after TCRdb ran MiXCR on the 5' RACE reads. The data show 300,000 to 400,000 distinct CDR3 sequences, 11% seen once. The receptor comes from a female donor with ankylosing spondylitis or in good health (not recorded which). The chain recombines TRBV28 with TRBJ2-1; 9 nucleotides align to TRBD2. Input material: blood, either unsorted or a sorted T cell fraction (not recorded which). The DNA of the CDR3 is TGTGCCAGCAGTTCCGCGGGGGGGCAATACAATGAGCAGTTCTTC. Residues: CASSSAGGQYNEQFF.